This T cell receptor (beta chain) originates from a study of blood T cell repertoires in COVID-19. Study background: Acute and convalescent COVID-19 samples came from the United States, Italy and Spain. From T cells, B-cell-depleted T cells, or PBMCs came the material, which was cDNA or gDNA.

Trimming removed 6 bases from V and 1 base from J; junction bases left unmatched: 5. Per the germline V gene, CDR1 is SGHVS and CDR2 is FNYEAQ. The CDR3 consists of 15 residues. Per the original data handling: Nucleated cell number was recorded as an estimate derived from reference gene primer amplification. The protocol was immunoSEQ multiplex PCR, while the TCRdb copy is restricted to in-frame clones and leaves out a portion. V and J calls and clone size follow that table, whereas D and trimming were derived from the DNA. The sample yields under 300,000 clones, about 88% seen once. The chain couples TRBV7-6 to TRBJ1-3; 8 nucleotides match TRBD1. The clonotype originates from a woman between 70 and 85 years old with active or convalescent COVID-19. The sequenced material came from peripheral blood. CDR3 region: CASSLTGGSGNTIYF. CDR3 nucleotides: TGTGCCAGCAGTCTTACAGGGGGTTCTGGAAACACCATATATTTT.